This passage covers 30 T cell receptor beta chains from one sample sequenced in a study of OX40 agonist ivuxolimab in advanced cancers. Produced via immunoSEQ multiplex PCR; TCRdb's table is partial and in-frame only. The sample includes about 84,000 clones, 85% to 90% seen only once; the top ten take about 0.2%. The source was CD4+ or CD8+ T cells sorted from blood, collected in a trial of the OX40 agonist ivuxolimab. The receptors were sampled from an adult with an advanced solid tumor such as melanoma, head and neck, liver or kidney cancer.

The V call is TRBV18, the J call TRBJ2-1, with D tentatively TRBD2 (7 bases). The CDR3 is 14 residues long. Germline lookup yields CDR1 KGHSH and CDR2 LQKENI. V lost 2 bases and J lost 7, with 12 bases in between. The CDR3 region is CASSPTGGLNEQFF. The CDR3 bases are TGTGCCAGCTCACCAACGGGGGGCCTAAATGAGCAGTTCTTC.

CDR3 DNA: TGTGCCAGCAGCTTGGTCTCGGGCGGGAGTCCCGATACGCAGTATTTT. Protein sequence: CASSLVSGGSPDTQYF. J is TRBJ2-3 and V is TRBV5-4; 7 positions match TRBD2. The V and J ends lost 0 bases and 6 bases, in that order; junction bases with no gene match: 10. Germline values: CDR1 SGHNT, CDR2 YYREEE (reference sequence). The CDR3 is 16 amino acids. Supplemented by reference TRBV5-4 and TRBJ2-3, the full variable domain reads ETGVTQSPTHLIKTRGQQVTLRCSSQSGHNTVSWYQQALGQGPQFIFQYYREEENGRGNFPPRFSGLQFPNYSSELNVNALELDDSALYLCASSLVSGGSPDTQYFGPGTRLTVL.

In nucleotides, the CDR3 is TGTGCCTGGAGTGTAGGGGCTCGCGAGCAGTACTTC. This sequence encodes CAWSVGAREQYF. J is TRBJ2-7 and V is TRBV30; a weak D match, TRBD1 (5 bases). CDR1 is GTSNPN and CDR2 is SVGIG in the germline V gene (reference sequence). Trimming stripped 0 bases from V and 6 bases from J, with 9 bases between. The CDR3 spans 12 residues. The whole variable domain, filled in from reference TRBV30 and TRBJ2-7, reads SQTIHQWPATLVQPVGSPLSLECTVEGTSNPNLYWYRQAAGRGLQLLFYSVGIGQISSEVPQNLSASRPQDRQFILSSKKLLLSDSGFYLCAWSVGAREQYFGPGTRLTVT.

The V call is TRBV7-2, the J call TRBJ2-5, with 13 bases fitting TRBD2. CDR1 and CDR2 from the germline V gene are SGHTA and FQGNSA. The V segment lost 6 bases and the J segment 1 base; nucleotides outside the gene matches: 8. There are 17 residues in the CDR3. CDR3 sequence reads: CASRRLAGGPSQETQYF. Written as DNA, the CDR3 is TGTGCCAGCAGGCGACTAGCGGGGGGCCCCTCCCAAGAGACCCAGTACTTC. The full variable domain, with the rest looked up from reference TRBV7-2 and TRBJ2-5, is GAGVSQSPSNKVTEKGKDVELRCDPISGHTALYWYRQSLGQGLEFLIYFQGNSAPDKSGLPSDRFSAERTGGSVSTLTIQRTQQEDSAVYLCASRRLAGGPSQETQYFGPGTRLLVL.

The chain employs TRBV7-2 and TRBJ2-1, with no clear D. Germline V lookup: CDR1 SGHTA, CDR2 FQGNSA. The CDR3 contains 11 residues. The V and J ends lost 4 bases and 9 bases respectively, with 7 bases between them. The CDR3, as DNA: TGTGCCAGCAGCTCCTCTCCTGAGCAGTTCTTC. This sequence encodes CASSSSPEQFF.

The V call is TRBV5-1, the J call TRBJ2-3; 7 bases agree with TRBD1. V lost 3 bases and J lost 5; bases outside the gene matches: 12. The CDR3 totals 16 residues. Per germline, CDR1 SGHRS and CDR2 YFSETQ. DNA for the CDR3: TGCGCCAGCAGCTCCCGGGGACAGTCGGTTTTAGATACGCAGTATTTT. Translating gives CASSSRGQSVLDTQYF.

This chain joins TRBV7-2 and TRBJ2-1; perhaps TRBD2 as D (6 bases). Looked up from germline, CDR1 is SGHTA and CDR2 is FQGNSA. This CDR3 comprises 13 residues. V shed 11 bases and J shed 0 bases, with 11 bases lying between them. CDR3 nucleotides: TGTGCCGCCCCCGGGAGCTCCTACAATGAGCAGTTCTTC. Translation gives CAAPGSSYNEQFF.

This chain connects TRBV6-6 to TRBJ2-7; D perhaps matches TRBD2 (6 bases). Germline CDR1 is MNHNY and CDR2 is SVGAGI (reference sequence). The CDR3 is made up of 15 amino acids. The V end lost 0 bases, the J end lost 2 bases, and 11 bases lay between the germline ends. The CDR3, as DNA: TGTGCCAGCAGTTACTCGCGGGCGGGAACCTACGAGCAGTACTTC. It encodes CASSYSRAGTYEQYF.

V usage is TRBV30 and J usage is TRBJ2-6; 7 bases align to TRBD1. Germline CDR1 GTSNPN, CDR2 SVGIG (reference sequence). This CDR3 region has 16 residues. The V segment lost 4 bases and the J segment 2 bases; nucleotides outside the gene matches: 8. The CDR3 here is CAWNADRVPGANVLTF. The CDR3 DNA reads as TGTGCCTGGAATGCTGACAGGGTCCCTGGGGCCAACGTCCTGACTTTC.

The chain combines TRBV7-2 with TRBJ1-2, with no clear D. Germline CDR1 reads SGHTA; CDR2 reads FQGNSA. V lost 5 bases, J lost 4 bases, and 17 bases lay in between. There are 15 residues in the CDR3. The CDR3 protein is CASSGRDNGGYGYTF. Written as DNA, the CDR3 is TGTGCCAGCAGCGGACGGGATAACGGCGGCTATGGCTACACCTTC.

The rearrangement uses TRBV30 and TRBJ2-7; D is perhaps TRBD2 (6 bases). V lost 2 bases and J lost 2, with 7 bases in between. CDR1 and CDR2 from the germline V gene are GTSNPN and SVGIG (reference sequence). This CDR3 is 12 amino acids long. CDR3 nucleotides: TGTGCCTGGAGTTGGGGGGCCTACGAGCAGTACTTC. Translation: CAWSWGAYEQYF.

The V call is TRBV9, the J call TRBJ2-2, with a possible D match to TRBD2 (7 bases). Germline loops: CDR1 SGDLS, CDR2 YYNGEE. The CDR3 spans 16 residues. Deletions cut 4 bases from V and 4 bases from J, with 17 bases between. The CDR3 DNA sequence: TGTGCCAGCAGCTCAGGACGGGGGGCGGGCACCGGGGAGCTGTTTTTT. Encoded protein: CASSSGRGAGTGELFF.

The CDR3 loop is CASSPGQGLYGYTF. CDR3 coding DNA: TGTGCCAGCAGCCCCGGACAGGGACTCTATGGCTACACCTTC. The chain links TRBV9 to TRBJ1-2; 8 bases are a match to TRBD1. This CDR3 spans 14 amino acids. Germline V gene data show CDR1 as SGDLS and CDR2 as YYNGEE. V was pared by 4 bases and J by 4 bases, with 6 bases of the junction left unmatched.

The chain couples TRBV7-8 to TRBJ2-1, with 10 positions matching TRBD2. The ends lost 5 bases at V and 3 bases at J; junction bases unmatched: 7. The CDR3 spans 16 residues. Germline V gene sequence: CDR1 SGHVS, CDR2 FQNEAQ. The CDR3 DNA reads as TGTGCCAGCAGCCACGGGACTAGCGTATTCTACAATGAGCAGTTCTTC. It yields the protein CASSHGTSVFYNEQFF.

The V gene is TRBV4-1, the J gene TRBJ2-3; D is undetermined. Trimming pared 2 bases from V and 1 base from J, leaving 4 bases between. This CDR3 region has 13 residues. CDR1 MGHRA and CDR2 YSYEKL come from the germline V gene. The CDR3 spells CASSQPGTDTQYF. The CDR3 DNA follows: TGCGCCAGCAGCCAACCCGGCACAGATACGCAGTATTTT.

The chain employs TRBV5-1 and TRBJ2-1, with 7 bases fitting TRBD2. Germline loops: CDR1 SGHRS, CDR2 YFSETQ. The CDR3 has 14 amino acids. The trim removed 3 bases at V and 8 bases at J, leaving 8 bases unmatched. DNA of the CDR3: TGCGCCAGCAGCTCTTCTAGCGGTTCCGATGAGCAGTTCTTC. Amino acid sequence: CASSSSSGSDEQFF.

The chain links TRBV29-1 to TRBJ2-2; 7 bases align to TRBD2. The trim removed 5 bases at V and 4 bases at J, leaving 4 bases unmatched. This CDR3 contains 13 residues. The germline CDR1 and CDR2 sequences are SQVTM and ANQGSEA. The CDR3 here is CSVSGLVTGELFF. The CDR3 nucleotides are TGCAGCGTTTCCGGACTAGTCACCGGGGAGCTGTTTTTT.

This clone came up a few times. The chain uses TRBV19 and TRBJ2-5; no clear D gene. Trimming cost V 6 bases and J 2 bases, with 10 bases left between them. This CDR3 is 13 amino acids long. Germline CDR1 is LNHDA and CDR2 is SQIVND (reference sequence). CDR3 bases: TGTGCCAGTAGATCTGTAGGGCAAGAGACCCAGTACTTC. This codes for CASRSVGQETQYF.

This clone has more than one count but fewer than ten. This chain links TRBV29-1 with TRBJ1-1, with TRBD1 matching over 7 bases. The germline V gene encodes CDR1 SQVTM and CDR2 ANQGSEA. The V gene end was trimmed by 5 bases and the J gene end by 2 bases; junction bases not matched to a gene: 8. The CDR3 has 14 amino acids. CDR3 nucleotides: TGCAGCGTTTCCGTCGGGACAGCTAACACTGAAGCTTTCTTT. The encoded protein is CSVSVGTANTEAFF. The full variable domain, in which reference TRBV29-1 and TRBJ1-1 provide the parts outside the CDR3, is SAVISQKPSRDICQRGTSLTIQCQVDSQVTMMFWYRQQPGQSLTLIATANQGSEATYESGFVIDKFPISRPNLTFSTLTVSNMSPEDSSIYLCSVSVGTANTEAFFGQGTRLTVV.

This sequence joins TRBV7-9 and TRBJ2-6; D gene unclear. Trimming removed 3 bases at V and 11 bases at J, with 11 bases between. The CDR3 sequence is 13 residues long. Per the germline V gene, CDR1 is SEHNR and CDR2 is FQNEAQ (reference sequence). The CDR3 DNA is TGTGCCAGCAGCTTCAAGATTTGGGACGTCCTGACTTTC. It specifies CASSFKIWDVLTF.

The table lists this clone with a few counts. The genes are TRBV5-1 and TRBJ2-7; TRBD2 agrees at 9 bases. The CDR3 has 15 residues. The V and J ends lost 0 bases and 2 bases, in that order; junction bases with no gene match: 3. Germline CDR1 SGHRS, CDR2 YFSETQ. CDR3 nucleotide sequence: TGCGCCAGCAGCTTGGCGGCGGGAGGGACCTACGAGCAGTACTTC. As protein: CASSLAAGGTYEQYF.

A few counts support this clone. V gene TRBV2 combines with J gene TRBJ2-4; D is undetermined. Trimming shortened V by 4 bases and J by 0 bases, and 16 bases separated the two germline ends. The CDR3 is made up of 17 amino acids. The germline CDR1 and CDR2 sequences are SNHLY and FYNNEI. CDR3 bases: TGTGCCAGCAGTGTATCCCAAGCCTATCTAGCCAAAAACATTCAGTACTTC. Protein: CASSVSQAYLAKNIQYF.

This chain connects TRBV5-4 to TRBJ2-1; 10 nucleotides match TRBD2. J was trimmed by 4 bases and V by 3 bases; bases with no gene match: 4. This CDR3 region has 15 residues. Germline V lookup: CDR1 SGHNT, CDR2 YYREEE (reference sequence). For the CDR3, the DNA is TGTGCCAGCAGCTCCCGGACTAGCGGATACAATGAGCAGTTCTTC. Amino acid sequence: CASSSRTSGYNEQFF. The variable domain in full, with the rest retrieved from reference TRBV5-4 and TRBJ2-1, is ETGVTQSPTHLIKTRGQQVTLRCSSQSGHNTVSWYQQALGQGPQFIFQYYREEENGRGNFPPRFSGLQFPNYSSELNVNALELDDSALYLCASSSRTSGYNEQFFGPGTRLTVL.

This chain links TRBV5-1 with TRBJ1-1, with 8 positions matching TRBD1. The germline V gene has CDR1 SGHRS and CDR2 YFSETQ. V shed 2 bases, J shed 5 bases, and the junction held 5 bases outside the gene matches. The CDR3 runs 14 residues. The CDR3 reads CASSFNNRGTEAFF. DNA for the CDR3: TGCGCCAGCAGCTTCAATAACAGGGGGACTGAAGCTTTCTTT.

V usage is TRBV5-4 and J usage is TRBJ2-5; possible D gene TRBD1, 5 bases. Trimming left V 0 bases short and J 5 bases short, with 11 bases between. The CDR3 is 14 amino acids. Germline V gives CDR1 SGHNT, CDR2 YYREEE (reference sequence). The DNA of the CDR3 is TGTGCCAGCAGCTTGGACAGGTATAGGGAGACCCAGTACTTC. Translated, it gives CASSLDRYRETQYF.

The chain combines TRBV5-1 with TRBJ2-7; 8 nucleotides line up with TRBD2. Germline-derived CDR1 and CDR2 are SGHRS and YFSETQ. The CDR3 totals 15 residues. The J segment lost 5 bases and the V segment lost 0 bases, leaving 7 bases of the junction unmatched. The CDR3 region has the DNA TGCGCCAGCAGCTTGGCTCGGGAGGGCGCCGACGAGCAGTACTTC. Translated: CASSLAREGADEQYF.

The chain employs TRBV7-9 and TRBJ1-2, with D possibly being TRBD1 (5 bases). Deletions cut 3 bases from V and 7 bases from J, with 9 bases between. Germline V CDR1 and CDR2: SEHNR, FQNEAQ (reference sequence). The CDR3 runs to 12 residues. For the CDR3, the DNA is TGTGCCAGCAGCTTTACAGGATTTGGCTACACCTTC. Amino acids: CASSFTGFGYTF.

This clone has a single count. V and J are TRBV7-9 and TRBJ2-3; 11 bases agree with TRBD2. CDR1 and CDR2 (germline): SEHNR, FQNEAQ (reference sequence). This CDR3 comprises 15 residues. With 5 bases clipped from V and 2 bases from J, the junction kept 3 bases outside the gene matches. The CDR3 loop is CASSPLAGATDTQYF. CDR3 nucleotides: TGTGCCAGCAGCCCACTAGCGGGAGCCACAGATACGCAGTATTTT.

This clone appeared once. The rearrangement joins TRBV5-1 to TRBJ2-3; weak D call: TRBD2 (6 bases). The V gene lost 4 bases and the J gene lost 1 base, with 16 bases spanning the gap. Germline assignment: CDR1 SGHRS and CDR2 YFSETQ. CDR3 length: 16 residues. The CDR3 reads CASSPNRWGGTDTQYF. CDR3 nucleotide sequence: TGCGCCAGCAGCCCAAACAGGTGGGGGGGCACAGATACGCAGTATTTT.

The DNA for the CDR3 is TGTGCCACCATACAAGGGGGCCAGGTATATCAGCCCCAGCATTTT. It encodes CATIQGGQVYQPQHF. The genes are TRBV28 and TRBJ1-5, with 7 positions matching TRBD1. The germline gives CDR1 MDHEN, CDR2 SYDVKM. Germline trimming cut 10 bases from V and 5 bases from J; bases unmatched to any gene: 14. The CDR3 has 15 residues.